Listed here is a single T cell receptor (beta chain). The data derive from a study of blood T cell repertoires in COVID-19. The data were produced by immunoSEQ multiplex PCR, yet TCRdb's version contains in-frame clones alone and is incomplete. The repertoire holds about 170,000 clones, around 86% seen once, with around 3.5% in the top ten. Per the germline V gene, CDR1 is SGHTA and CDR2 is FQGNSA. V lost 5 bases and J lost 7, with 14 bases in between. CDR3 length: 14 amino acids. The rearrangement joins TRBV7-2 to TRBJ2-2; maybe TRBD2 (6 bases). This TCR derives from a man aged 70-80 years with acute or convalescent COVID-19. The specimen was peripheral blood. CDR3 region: CASSPWTILGELFF. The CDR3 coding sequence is TGTGCCAGCAGCCCCTGGACTATACTCGGGGAGCTGTTTTTT.